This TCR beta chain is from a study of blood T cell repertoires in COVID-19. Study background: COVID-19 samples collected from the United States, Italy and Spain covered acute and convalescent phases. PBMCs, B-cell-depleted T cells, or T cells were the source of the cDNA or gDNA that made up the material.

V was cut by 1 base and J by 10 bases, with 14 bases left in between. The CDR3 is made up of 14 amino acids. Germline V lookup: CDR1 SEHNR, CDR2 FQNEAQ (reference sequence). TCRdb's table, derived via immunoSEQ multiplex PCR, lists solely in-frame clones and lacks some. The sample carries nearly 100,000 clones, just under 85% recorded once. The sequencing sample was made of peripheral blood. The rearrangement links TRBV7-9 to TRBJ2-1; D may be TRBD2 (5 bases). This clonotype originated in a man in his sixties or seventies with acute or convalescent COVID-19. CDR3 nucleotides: TGTGCCAGCAGCTTAGGTTATGTAGGGAGCGAGCAGTTCTTC. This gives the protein CASSLGYVGSEQFF.